These T cell receptor beta chains were read from a single sample in a study of blood T cells in healthy people across ages. From the 5' RACE reads, TCRdb called clonotypes with MiXCR, one entry per CDR3 protein. This sample has some 1.7 million distinct CDR3 sequences, with 25% to 30% found just once. Input material: blood. Receptors originate from a woman between 25 and 40 years old in good health. Both conserved end residues are part of each CDR3. D genes are given only for firm matches. The size field is filled for only some rows; it gives once, few, many or a size class.

TRBJ2-3 TRBV6-4 TRBD2 NA CASRETSGTDTQYF TGTGCCAGCAGGGAGACTAGCGGCACAGATACGCAGTATTTT
TRBJ2-7 TRBV4-1 NA NA CARSQLDYYEQYF TGCGCCCGCAGCCAATTGGATTACTACGAGCAGTACTTC
TRBJ1-1 TRBV6-5 NA NA CASSYLRGGTEAFF TGTGCCAGCAGTTACTTAAGGGGGGGCACTGAAGCTTTCTTT
TRBJ2-1 TRBV7-2 TRBD2 few CASSPKAGVSYNEQFF TGTGCCAGCAGCCCAAAAGCGGGAGTGTCTTACAATGAGCAGTTCTTC
TRBJ2-7 TRBV6-5 TRBD1 many CASSYRTGSYEQYF TGTGCCAGCAGTTACCGGACAGGGTCCTACGAGCAGTACTTC
TRBJ1-5 TRBV12-3/TRBV12-4 TRBD1 NA CASSTTAQGGGSQPQHF TGTGCCAGCAGCACGACGGCCCAGGGGGGAGGGAGTCAGCCCCAGCATTTT
TRBJ2-7 TRBV28 NA many CASSFPLLNWGEQYF TGTGCCAGCAGTTTCCCGTTACTAAATTGGGGCGAGCAGTACTTC
TRBJ2-5 TRBV7-9 NA NA CASSFHGQETQYF TGTGCCAGCAGCTTCCACGGACAAGAGACCCAGTACTTC
TRBJ2-5 TRBV18 NA many CASSPGEETQYF TGTGCCAGCAGCCCCGGAGAAGAGACCCAGTACTTC
TRBJ2-7 TRBV7-2 NA NA CASSLALCEQYF TGTGCCAGCAGCTTAGCTCTCTGCGAGCAGTACTTC
TRBJ2-7 TRBV29-1 TRBD1 many CSVATTDRPSEQYF TGCAGCGTCGCTACCACGGACAGGCCCTCCGAGCAGTACTTC
TRBJ1-6 TRBV6-5 NA NA CASRRNRNSPLHF TGTGCCAGCAGACGGAATCGGAATTCACCCCTCCACTTT
TRBJ1-4 TRBV7-2 TRBD1 few CASSSRQGLGKLFF TGTGCCAGCAGCTCACGACAGGGACTAGGGAAACTGTTTTTT
TRBJ1-1 TRBV7-8 NA NA CASSDRGGDTEAFF TGTGCCAGCAGCGACAGAGGGGGGGACACTGAAGCTTTCTTT
TRBJ1-5 TRBV18 TRBD1 NA CASSLNAGGSGQPQHF TGTGCCAGCTCACTTAATGCAGGGGGTTCAGGTCAGCCCCAGCATTTT
TRBJ2-7 TRBV9 NA NA CASSARQYSGEQYF TGTGCCAGCAGCGCGAGACAGTATTCCGGCGAGCAGTACTTC
TRBJ2-3 TRBV7-3 TRBD2 few CASRETSGGRDTQYF TGTGCCAGCAGGGAGACTAGCGGGGGGAGAGATACGCAGTATTTT
TRBJ1-2 TRBV6-2/TRBV6-3 TRBD1 few CASSYPTGNDYGYTF TGTGCCAGCAGTTACCCGACAGGGAACGACTATGGCTACACCTTC
TRBJ2-7 TRBV20-1 NA many CSANGGVLVDEQYF TGCAGTGCTAACGGGGGAGTCCTGGTCGACGAGCAGTACTTC
TRBJ1-6 TRBV5-5 NA many CASSLNGGQNSPLHF TGTGCCAGCAGCTTGAATGGGGGCCAAAATTCACCCCTCCACTTT
TRBJ1-5 TRBV5-5 NA few CASSLAVGDLGPQHF TGTGCCAGCAGCTTGGCAGTAGGGGACCTGGGGCCCCAGCATTTT
TRBJ1-5 TRBV7-2 TRBD1 few CASSSQGTALAPQHF TGTGCCAGCAGCTCGCAAGGGACAGCTCTAGCGCCCCAGCATTTT
TRBJ2-1 TRBV20-1 TRBD1 NA CSANRDSDEQFF TGCAGTGCCAACCGGGACAGTGATGAGCAGTTCTTC
TRBJ2-7 TRBV5-1 NA NA CTSSFGDSSYEQYF TGCACCAGCAGCTTCGGGGATAGCTCCTACGAGCAGTACTTC
TRBJ2-5 TRBV20-1 TRBD2 few CSASDGGAETQYF TGCAGTGCTAGCGACGGGGGGGCGGAGACCCAGTACTTC
TRBJ1-1 TRBV7-2 TRBD1 NA CASSRRQGDTEAFF TGTGCCAGCAGCCGTCGACAGGGCGACACTGAAGCTTTCTTT
TRBJ2-7 TRBV20-1 TRBD2 many CSAPYSGVDYEQYF TGCAGTGCTCCGTATAGCGGGGTTGACTACGAGCAGTACTTC
TRBJ1-2 TRBV20-1 NA NA CSARDQVGLYGYTF TGCAGTGCTAGAGATCAGGTGGGACTCTATGGCTACACCTTC
TRBJ2-5 TRBV7-2 TRBD2 NA CASVFRGGRRFDEQYF TGTGCCAGCGTCTTCCGGGGCGGGAGGCGTTTCGATGAGCAGTACTTC
TRBJ2-7 TRBV7-2 NA few CASSLSAATYEQYF TGTGCCAGCAGCTTAAGTGCAGCGACCTACGAGCAGTACTTC
TRBJ2-7 TRBV12-3/TRBV12-4 TRBD1 few CASSTGDRAYEQYF TGTGCCAGCAGCACCGGGGACAGGGCCTACGAGCAGTACTTC
TRBJ2-1 TRBV7-9 NA NA CASSTDKSNPYNEQFF TGTGCCAGCAGCACGGACAAGTCCAACCCATACAATGAGCAGTTCTTC
TRBJ2-7 TRBV9 NA few CARPSFRYEQYF TGTGCCAGACCCTCCTTTCGGTACGAGCAGTACTTC
TRBJ2-1 TRBV12-3/TRBV12-4 NA many CASSLVAANEQFF TGTGCCAGCAGTTTAGTAGCGGCTAATGAGCAGTTCTTC
TRBJ2-1 TRBV6-2/TRBV6-3 NA NA CASSYDRGNNEQFF TGTGCCAGCAGTTACGACCGGGGGAACAATGAGCAGTTCTTC
TRBJ2-7 TRBV9 TRBD1 few CASREMTGDDWTYEQYF TGTGCCAGCAGAGAAATGACAGGGGACGATTGGACCTACGAGCAGTACTTC
TRBJ2-7 TRBV29-1 TRBD1 NA CSVSGGQGGNEQYF TGCAGCGTTTCAGGGGGACAGGGTGGCAATGAGCAGTACTTC
TRBJ2-7 TRBV12-3/TRBV12-4 TRBD2 NA CASNHRGTSGGQSSYNEQYF TGTGCCAGCAACCATCGGGGGACTAGCGGGGGTCAGAGCTCCTACAATGAGCAGTACTTC
TRBJ2-2 TRBV29-1 TRBD2 NA CSVSSSGVGELFF TGCAGCGTCAGTTCTAGCGGGGTCGGGGAGCTGTTTTTT
TRBJ2-7 TRBV28 NA many CASSLGADGLAKQYF TGTGCCAGCAGTTTGGGGGCTGATGGTTTAGCTAAGCAGTACTTC
TRBJ1-2 TRBV18 NA many CASSPPFDLDGYTF TGTGCCAGCTCACCACCTTTTGACTTAGATGGCTACACCTTC
TRBJ2-5 TRBV7-7 TRBD2 few CASSARLAGRETQYF TGTGCCAGCAGCGCCCGACTAGCGGGGAGAGAGACCCAGTACTTC
TRBJ2-3 TRBV9 TRBD2 NA CASSVAGSGSTDTQYF TGTGCCAGCAGCGTAGCTGGTAGCGGGAGCACAGATACGCAGTATTTT
TRBJ2-5 TRBV20-1 TRBD1 NA CSARTGGEETQYF TGCAGTGCTAGGACAGGGGGTGAAGAGACCCAGTACTTC
TRBJ2-7 TRBV3-1 NA many CASSQNRQTHEQYF TGTGCCAGCAGCCAAAACCGACAAACACACGAGCAGTACTTC
TRBJ2-5 TRBV20-1 NA NA CSAWDTGFHETQYF TGCAGTGCCTGGGACACCGGGTTTCACGAGACCCAGTACTTC
TRBJ2-5 TRBV7-9 NA NA CASSSFRGGRGETQYF TGTGCCAGCAGCTCCTTTCGCGGGGGCCGGGGAGAGACCCAGTACTTC